The clone carrying this T cell receptor beta chain came up many times. Its antigen remains unknown. In the original analysis: There were no quality scores in the junction-only immunoSEQ sequences, so filtering differed. TCRdb's copy holds only in-frame clones and misses some; the assay was immunoSEQ multiplex PCR. V, J and clone size derive from that table, while D and trimming were established from the DNA sequence. The sample holds around 700,000 clones, around 72% seen once. J gave up 5 bases and V 6 bases, and 14 bases lay outside the gene matches. This CDR3 spans 16 amino acids. The germline V gene has CDR1 SQVTM and CDR2 ANQGSEA. The data originate from a study of shared clonotypes between healthy human individuals. Study observations and caveats: The naive CD4 repertoires of a few donors were compared, and approximately 4.7% of clonotypes were shared. Despite large depth, rarefaction showed incomplete sorted-subset sequencing.

The origin of this receptor is a woman aged 25 to 39 in good health. J is TRBJ2-7 and V is TRBV29-1, with 12 bases that match TRBD1. Sequencing was carried out using memory CD4+ T cells sorted from blood. Described subset: CD45RA-negative fraction. This CDR3 reads CSVRKLSGTGGDEQYF. For the CDR3, the DNA is TGCAGCGTAAGAAAGCTATCCGGGACAGGGGGCGACGAGCAGTACTTC.